The rows below give T cell receptor beta chains drawn from one sample of a study of T-cell memory formation after mild COVID-19. TCRdb reanalysed the 5' RACE reads using MiXCR and keeps one entry per CDR3 protein. This sample carries hundreds of thousands of distinct CDR3 sequences, 15% to 20% of them seen once, and the ten largest clones take roughly 25%. The sequenced material came from PBMCs or a T cell subset sorted from them (not recorded which). The receptors originated from a man aged 18 to 29 who had mild COVID-19 (a few samples of this study predate the infection). Cell type and time point are not known. Both conserved end residues are trimmed from each CDR3.

>TRBV5-1|TRBJ1-6
ASSGNGARNSPLH
>TRBV6-5|TRBJ1-1
ASSYSTRALAEAF
>TRBV12-3/TRBV12-4|TRBJ1-3
ASRSGTGGNGNTIY
>TRBV20-1|TRBJ2-7
SAENYEQY
>TRBV5-6|TRBJ2-2
ASSLQGNTGELF
>TRBV7-2|TRBJ2-5
ASSQSMGQPPETQY
>TRBV7-8|TRBJ2-5
ASSKRTSLGQETQY
>TRBV5-7|TRBJ2-7
ASSFEARATYEQY
>TRBV4-2|TRBJ2-1
ASSQDIGGGQLEQF
>TRBV5-1|TRBJ1-1
ASSLGGAPEAF
>TRBV7-2|TRBJ2-2
ASSLAQGPGELF
>TRBV29-1|TRBJ2-5
SVFRGLETQY
>TRBV6-1|TRBJ2-1
ASSVLAGGSNEQF
>TRBV7-8|TRBJ2-1
ASSLIGADSEQF
>TRBV6-2/TRBV6-3|TRBJ1-2
ASTRGANYGYT
>TRBV4-3|TRBJ2-4
ASSHASGQERY
>TRBV27|TRBJ2-3
ASSFPLDRESTDTQY
>TRBV5-4|TRBJ1-2
ASSDRVGYGYT
>TRBV7-4|TRBJ2-4
ASSSRRGPP
>TRBV6-2/TRBV6-3|TRBJ2-2
ASSPGPANTGELF
>TRBV29-1|TRBJ2-5
SDAGPTHETQY
>TRBV6-2/TRBV6-3|TRBJ2-1
ASSYQARDQF
>TRBV7-8|TRBJ2-5
ASSSQQTSGGETQY
>TRBV5-4|TRBJ1-1
ASSLATGGGTEAF
>TRBV15|TRBJ2-3
ATSGGLASTDTQY
>TRBV11-2|TRBJ2-7
ASSSRTSGDEY
>TRBV10-1|TRBJ2-1
ASSESPGGSYNEQF
>TRBV20-1|TRBJ1-2
SARSGTSDGYT
>TRBV12-3/TRBV12-4|TRBJ2-5
ASTIGGAGETQY
>TRBV6-5|TRBJ1-2
ASSYDPRRSANYGYT
>TRBV7-8|TRBJ2-1
ASSSYRVSSYNEQF
>TRBV19|TRBJ1-1
ASSIGGNTEAF
>TRBV7-6|TRBJ2-7
ASSPRASETDEQY
>TRBV7-7|TRBJ2-5
ASSLARAKTQY
>TRBV5-1|TRBJ1-1
ASSLALRRDSRSEAF
>TRBV6-2/TRBV6-3|TRBJ1-5
ASSRGQANQPQH
>TRBV11-2|TRBJ2-7
ASSRSAPYEQY
>TRBV10-3|TRBJ2-7
AISARGNEQY
>TRBV6-2/TRBV6-3|TRBJ2-7
ASSRIRSYSYEQY
>TRBV28|TRBJ1-1
ASSPDRYTEAF
>TRBV6-2/TRBV6-3|TRBJ1-1
ATRDEPNTEAF
>TRBV29-1|TRBJ2-1
SVDGTDQAGEQF
>TRBV7-2|TRBJ2-2
ASSIVNTGELF
>TRBV30|TRBJ2-7
AWSRGTLEQY